The rows below give T cell receptor beta chains drawn from one sample of a study of shared clonotypes between healthy human individuals. The table came from immunoSEQ multiplex PCR; TCRdb's copy has only in-frame clones and leaves some out. The sample consists of approximately 1.5 million clones, approximately 98% of them appearing once. Sequencing was carried out using naive CD4+ T cells sorted from blood. The receptors here all came from a man aged 30 to 39 in good health. Both conserved end residues are part of each CDR3. D genes are given only for firm matches. The size field is filled for only some rows; it gives once, few, many or a size class.

d_gene: .; abundance: .; v_gene: TRBV5-1; j_gene: TRBJ1-2; CDR3aa: CASSLEGDDGYTF; CDR3nt: TGCGCCAGCAGCTTGGAAGGGGACGATGGCTACACCTTC
d_gene: TRBD2; abundance: .; v_gene: TRBV9; j_gene: TRBJ2-7; CDR3aa: CASSVEGSGRAEQYF; CDR3nt: TGTGCCAGCAGCGTAGAGGGAAGCGGGAGGGCTGAGCAGTACTTC
d_gene: .; abundance: .; v_gene: TRBV7-8; j_gene: TRBJ2-1; CDR3aa: CASSSGRSGNEQFF; CDR3nt: TGTGCCAGCAGCTCAGGGAGATCGGGCAATGAGCAGTTCTTC
d_gene: TRBD2; abundance: .; v_gene: TRBV5-1; j_gene: TRBJ2-7; CDR3aa: CASSLATSGGTYEQYF; CDR3nt: TGCGCCAGCAGCTTGGCGACTAGCGGAGGTACCTACGAGCAGTACTTC
d_gene: TRBD1; abundance: .; v_gene: TRBV15; j_gene: TRBJ2-2; CDR3aa: CATSRDPGRGSGELFF; CDR3nt: TGTGCCACCAGCAGAGATCCGGGCAGGGGGTCCGGGGAGCTGTTTTTT
d_gene: .; abundance: .; v_gene: TRBV5-1; j_gene: TRBJ1-2; CDR3aa: CASSLNFGTSNYGYTF; CDR3nt: TGCGCCAGCAGCTTGAATTTCGGAACTTCTAACTATGGCTACACCTTC
d_gene: .; abundance: .; v_gene: TRBV11-2; j_gene: TRBJ1-1; CDR3aa: CASSFQIDREAFF; CDR3nt: TGTGCCAGCAGCTTCCAAATTGACAGAGAAGCTTTCTTT
d_gene: .; abundance: .; v_gene: TRBV4-1; j_gene: TRBJ1-5; CDR3aa: CASSQAWGVNQPQHF; CDR3nt: TGCGCCAGCAGCCAAGCGTGGGGGGTGAATCAGCCCCAGCATTTT
d_gene: TRBD2; abundance: .; v_gene: TRBV7-9; j_gene: TRBJ2-3; CDR3aa: CASSLGEGAGISSTDTQYF; CDR3nt: TGTGCCAGCAGCTTAGGGGAGGGAGCCGGAATTTCTAGCACAGATACGCAGTATTTT
d_gene: TRBD1; abundance: .; v_gene: TRBV7-9; j_gene: TRBJ2-3; CDR3aa: CASSSHYRGPSTDTQYF; CDR3nt: TGTGCCAGCAGCTCTCACTACAGGGGGCCTAGCACAGATACGCAGTATTTT
d_gene: .; abundance: .; v_gene: TRBV28; j_gene: TRBJ1-2; CDR3aa: CASSSRWGFHGYTF; CDR3nt: TGTGCCAGCAGTTCCCGGTGGGGGTTTCATGGCTACACCTTC
d_gene: TRBD1; abundance: .; v_gene: TRBV5-6; j_gene: TRBJ1-2; CDR3aa: CASSSPGQGGYGYTF; CDR3nt: TGTGCCAGCAGCTCACCGGGACAGGGAGGTTATGGCTACACCTTC
d_gene: .; abundance: .; v_gene: TRBV28; j_gene: TRBJ1-4; CDR3aa: CASSPRGRPKPATNEKLFF; CDR3nt: TGTGCCAGCAGTCCACGTGGGCGGCCGAAACCCGCAACTAATGAAAAACTGTTTTTT
d_gene: .; abundance: .; v_gene: TRBV2; j_gene: TRBJ1-3; CDR3aa: CAGGLEGSGNTIYF; CDR3nt: TGTGCCGGAGGACTAGAGGGGTCCGGAAACACCATATATTTT
d_gene: TRBD2; abundance: once; v_gene: TRBV5-1; j_gene: TRBJ2-3; CDR3aa: CASSSKTSGITDTQYF; CDR3nt: TGCGCCAGCAGCTCCAAGACTAGCGGGATCACAGATACGCAGTATTTT
d_gene: TRBD2; abundance: .; v_gene: TRBV7-2; j_gene: TRBJ2-2; CDR3aa: CASSFVAGNTGELFF; CDR3nt: TGTGCCAGCAGCTTCGTAGCGGGGAACACCGGGGAGCTGTTTTTT
d_gene: TRBD2; abundance: .; v_gene: TRBV11-2; j_gene: TRBJ2-2; CDR3aa: CASSPIPGLAVTGELFF; CDR3nt: TGTGCCAGCAGCCCTATCCCCGGACTAGCGGTTACCGGGGAGCTGTTTTTT
d_gene: .; abundance: .; v_gene: TRBV21-1; j_gene: TRBJ2-7; CDR3aa: CARTSGYLLYPEQYF; CDR3nt: TGTGCCAGAACTAGCGGGTACTTACTTTACCCCGAGCAGTACTTC
d_gene: TRBD1; abundance: .; v_gene: TRBV11-2; j_gene: TRBJ2-7; CDR3aa: CASSPGQGEQYF; CDR3nt: TGTGCCAGCAGCCCGGGACAGGGCGAGCAGTACTTC
d_gene: .; abundance: .; v_gene: TRBV5-1; j_gene: TRBJ2-5; CDR3aa: CASSPTTGTGQETQYF; CDR3nt: TGCGCCAGCAGCCCAACCACCGGGACGGGACAAGAGACCCAGTACTTC
d_gene: .; abundance: .; v_gene: TRBV4-2; j_gene: TRBJ2-7; CDR3aa: CASSQRGSSYEQYF; CDR3nt: TGTGCCAGCAGCCAACGGGGAAGCTCCTACGAGCAGTACTTC
d_gene: TRBD1; abundance: .; v_gene: TRBV11-2; j_gene: TRBJ2-7; CDR3aa: CASSLASGGSRYF; CDR3nt: TGTGCCAGCAGCTTAGCGTCAGGGGGTTCGCGGTACTTC
d_gene: TRBD1; abundance: .; v_gene: TRBV9; j_gene: TRBJ2-5; CDR3aa: CASSVAPVPGQGQETQYF; CDR3nt: TGTGCCAGCAGCGTAGCCCCTGTCCCGGGACAGGGCCAAGAGACCCAGTACTTC
d_gene: TRBD2; abundance: .; v_gene: TRBV9; j_gene: TRBJ2-1; CDR3aa: CASSAHDSGRGTYNEQFF; CDR3nt: TGTGCCAGCAGCGCCCATGATAGCGGGAGAGGGACCTACAATGAGCAGTTCTTC
d_gene: .; abundance: .; v_gene: TRBV29-1; j_gene: TRBJ1-2; CDR3aa: CSVDHGGEYYGYTF; CDR3nt: TGCAGCGTGGACCACGGGGGAGAGTACTATGGCTACACCTTC
d_gene: .; abundance: .; v_gene: TRBV27; j_gene: TRBJ1-1; CDR3aa: CASSWRGDTEAFF; CDR3nt: TGTGCCAGCAGTTGGAGGGGGGACACTGAAGCTTTCTTT
d_gene: TRBD1; abundance: .; v_gene: TRBV7-9; j_gene: TRBJ2-7; CDR3aa: CASSFLGQGLYEQYF; CDR3nt: TGTGCCAGCAGCTTCCTGGGACAGGGACTCTACGAGCAGTACTTC
d_gene: TRBD1; abundance: .; v_gene: TRBV11-2; j_gene: TRBJ2-7; CDR3aa: CASSPRDRGREQYF; CDR3nt: TGTGCCAGCAGTCCCCGGGACAGGGGAAGAGAGCAGTACTTC
d_gene: .; abundance: .; v_gene: TRBV18; j_gene: TRBJ1-1; CDR3aa: CASSEMWAKNTEAFF; CDR3nt: TGTGCCAGCTCAGAGATGTGGGCAAAGAACACTGAAGCTTTCTTT
d_gene: .; abundance: .; v_gene: TRBV14; j_gene: TRBJ2-2; CDR3aa: CASSRVFGLGSNANTGELFF; CDR3nt: TGTGCCAGCAGCCGGGTGTTTGGACTCGGGTCCAACGCGAACACCGGGGAGCTGTTTTTT
d_gene: TRBD2; abundance: .; v_gene: TRBV19; j_gene: TRBJ2-1; CDR3aa: CASSIGVAGVGYNEQFF; CDR3nt: TGTGCCAGTAGTATAGGGGTAGCGGGAGTGGGATACAATGAGCAGTTCTTC
d_gene: .; abundance: .; v_gene: TRBV28; j_gene: TRBJ1-5; CDR3aa: CASSQDTRSNQPQHF; CDR3nt: TGTGCCAGCAGTCAAGACACCCGAAGCAATCAGCCCCAGCATTTT
d_gene: TRBD2; abundance: .; v_gene: TRBV2; j_gene: TRBJ2-4; CDR3aa: CASSGGLAVFTIQYF; CDR3nt: TGTGCCAGCAGTGGGGGACTAGCAGTGTTTACCATTCAGTACTTC
d_gene: TRBD2; abundance: .; v_gene: TRBV9; j_gene: TRBJ2-2; CDR3aa: CASSASGRDTGELFF; CDR3nt: TGTGCCAGCAGCGCTAGCGGGAGGGACACCGGGGAGCTGTTTTTT
d_gene: .; abundance: .; v_gene: TRBV5-4; j_gene: TRBJ2-2; CDR3aa: CASSLGVDTGELFF; CDR3nt: TGTGCCAGCAGCTTAGGGGTGGACACCGGGGAGCTGTTTTTT
d_gene: TRBD1; abundance: once; v_gene: TRBV2; j_gene: TRBJ2-7; CDR3aa: CASDRGLSSYEQYF; CDR3nt: TGTGCCAGCGACAGGGGTTTAAGCTCCTACGAGCAGTACTTC
d_gene: .; abundance: .; v_gene: TRBV7-8; j_gene: TRBJ1-1; CDR3aa: CASSLAQGLAFF; CDR3nt: TGTGCCAGCAGCTTAGCACAGGGTTTAGCTTTCTTT
d_gene: .; abundance: .; v_gene: TRBV5-4; j_gene: TRBJ1-1; CDR3aa: CASSSWGSGAFF; CDR3nt: TGTGCCAGCAGCTCGTGGGGCAGTGGGGCTTTCTTT